This T cell receptor (beta chain) is from a study of T cell changes during pregnancy in multiple sclerosis (dated by TCRdb to about 2019). Broadly, across the study: In women with multiple sclerosis, the researchers looked at how the T cell repertoire shifted as pregnancy progressed.

CDR1 SGHKS and CDR2 YYEKEE are derived from the germline V gene (reference sequence). CDR3 length: 16 amino acids, cysteine to phenylalanine. Only CDR3 DNA is held: 48 bases, read in frame from base 1. A distance of 18 bases separates the germline ends of V and J, which lose 0 bases and 6 bases respectively. Libraries were constructed by the immunoSEQ multiplex PCR assay. Imported from immuneACCESS, the table was reduced by TCRdb to in-frame sequences with V and J called. These copies leave out some clones; in studies compared against another copy, an unresolved V gene accounts for under half, and the cause of the remainder is not known. The sample profile shows around 110,000 clones; 85% to 95% of them were found once. The ten largest clones represent 0.78% of the sample. The count of this clone is one. The antigen it recognizes is unknown. It has no much larger one-base neighbor in the sample; base qualities were not kept.

The TCR was taken from a female donor in good health, enrolled as a control in a pregnancy study. The sequenced sample was peripheral blood, obtained in the third trimester of pregnancy. Recombination connected TRBV5-5 to TRBJ1-2, with the D gene uncertain. The base sequence is TGTGCCAGCAGCTTGGCCGGAGGGTACGTGAAGGATGGCTACACCTTC. Protein translation: CASSLAGGYVKDGYTF.